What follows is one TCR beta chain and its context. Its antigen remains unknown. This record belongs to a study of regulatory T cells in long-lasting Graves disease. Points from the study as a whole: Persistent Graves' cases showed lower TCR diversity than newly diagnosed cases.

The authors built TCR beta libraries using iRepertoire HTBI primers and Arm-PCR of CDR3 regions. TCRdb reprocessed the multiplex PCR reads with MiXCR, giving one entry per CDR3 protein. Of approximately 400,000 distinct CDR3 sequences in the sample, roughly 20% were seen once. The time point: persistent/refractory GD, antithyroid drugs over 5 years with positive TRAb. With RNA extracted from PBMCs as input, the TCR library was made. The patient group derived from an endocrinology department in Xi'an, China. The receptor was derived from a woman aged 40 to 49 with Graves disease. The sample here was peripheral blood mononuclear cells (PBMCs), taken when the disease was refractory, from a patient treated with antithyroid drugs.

This CDR3 reads CSARPSGRPSGEQYF. The CDR3 region has the DNA TGCAGTGCTAGACCCAGCGGGAGGCCGAGTGGCGAGCAGTACTTC. This rearrangement joins TRBV20-1 to TRBJ2-7; 9 nucleotides agree with TRBD2. The CDR3 spans 15 residues. Germline CDR1 and CDR2: DFQATT and SNEGSKA (reference sequence). Trimming took 2 bases from V and 6 from J; bases not matched to a gene: 11.